Listed here is a single TCR beta chain. Its antigen is not known. With 5 bases clipped from V and 2 bases from J, the junction kept 5 bases outside the gene matches. Germline V gene lookup returns CDR1 SNHLY and CDR2 FYNNEI. The length of the CDR3 is 14 residues. This sample is part of a study of cytomegalovirus exposure and HLA in healthy donors. Background on the study: Tens of millions of unique TCRs from HLA-typed donors made up an early data release.

PCR involved 60 Vbeta and 13 Jbeta primers. The repertoire was sequenced with immunoSEQ multiplex PCR; TCRdb's copy has only in-frame clones and lacks some. The profile shows approximately 92,000 clones, more than 60% of them singletons. The study, taken as a whole, reports: Overall, around 150 TCR beta chains were annotated as cytomegalovirus-associated. Because they were indistinguishable, some V segments, including TRBV6-2 and TRBV6-3, were excluded.

The sequencing sample was made of PBMCs. The rearrangement uses TRBV2 and TRBJ2-7; 8 nucleotides agree with TRBD1. The clonotype was recovered from a man aged 50 to 59 in good health and CMV-seropositive. The CDR3 spells CASSQGQETYEQYF. CDR3 sequence (DNA): TGTGCCAGCAGTCAGGGACAGGAGACCTACGAGCAGTACTTC.